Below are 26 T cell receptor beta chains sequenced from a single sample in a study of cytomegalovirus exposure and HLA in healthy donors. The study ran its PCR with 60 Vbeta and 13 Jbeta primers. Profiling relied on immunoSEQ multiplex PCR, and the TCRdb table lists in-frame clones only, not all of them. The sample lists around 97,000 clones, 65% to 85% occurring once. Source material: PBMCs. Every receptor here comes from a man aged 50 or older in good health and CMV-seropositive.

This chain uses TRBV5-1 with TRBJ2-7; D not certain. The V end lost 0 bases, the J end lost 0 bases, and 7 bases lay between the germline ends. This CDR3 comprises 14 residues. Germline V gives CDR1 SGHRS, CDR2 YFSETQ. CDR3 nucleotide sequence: TGCGCCAGCAGCTTGGTACCAGGCTCCTACGAGCAGTACTTC. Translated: CASSLVPGSYEQYF. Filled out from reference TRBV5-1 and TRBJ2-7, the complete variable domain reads KAGVTQTPRYLIKTRGQQVTLSCSPISGHRSVSWYQQTPGQGLQFLFEYFSETQRNKGNFPGRFSGRQFSNSRSEMNVSTLELGDSALYLCASSLVPGSYEQYFGPGTRLTVT.

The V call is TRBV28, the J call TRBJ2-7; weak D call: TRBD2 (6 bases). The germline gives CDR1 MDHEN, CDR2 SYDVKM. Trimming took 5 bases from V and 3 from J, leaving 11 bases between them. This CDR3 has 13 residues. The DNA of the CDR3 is TGTGCCAGCAGTCGGGACTCTCTCTACGAGCAGTACTTC. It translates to CASSRDSLYEQYF.

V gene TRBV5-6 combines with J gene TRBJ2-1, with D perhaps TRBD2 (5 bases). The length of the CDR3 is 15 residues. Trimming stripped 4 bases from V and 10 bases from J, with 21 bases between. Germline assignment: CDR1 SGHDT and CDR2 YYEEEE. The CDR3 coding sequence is TGTGCCAGCAGCCCCCCTAGCATGCCAGCCCACGAGCAGTTCTTC. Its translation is CASSPPSMPAHEQFF.

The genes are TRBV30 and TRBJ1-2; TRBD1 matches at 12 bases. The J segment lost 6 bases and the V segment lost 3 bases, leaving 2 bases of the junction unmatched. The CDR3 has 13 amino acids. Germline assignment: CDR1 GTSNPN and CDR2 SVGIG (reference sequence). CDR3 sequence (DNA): TGTGCCTGGAGGGGACAGGGGGCGAATGGCTACACCTTC. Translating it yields CAWRGQGANGYTF.

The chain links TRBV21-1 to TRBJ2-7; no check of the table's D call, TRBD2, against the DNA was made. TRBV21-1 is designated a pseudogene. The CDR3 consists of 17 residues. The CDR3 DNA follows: TGTGCCAGCAGCAAAGCCCCGCGGGAGGAGCCGTTCTACGAGCAGTACTTC. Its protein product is CASSKAPREEPFYEQYF.

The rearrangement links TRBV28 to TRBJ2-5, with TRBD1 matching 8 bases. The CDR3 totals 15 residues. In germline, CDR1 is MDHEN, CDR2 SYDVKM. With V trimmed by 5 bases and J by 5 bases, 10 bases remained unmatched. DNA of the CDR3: TGTGCCAGCAGTAATGGACAGGGCCAGGGGGAGACCCAGTACTTC. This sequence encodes CASSNGQGQGETQYF.

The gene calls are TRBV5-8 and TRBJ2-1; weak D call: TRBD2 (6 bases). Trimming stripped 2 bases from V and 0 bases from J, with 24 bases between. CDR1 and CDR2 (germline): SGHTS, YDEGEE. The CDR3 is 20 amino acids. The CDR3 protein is CASSFASGWGELSSYNEQFF. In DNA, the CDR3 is TGTGCCAGCAGCTTCGCTTCGGGGTGGGGGGAACTGAGCTCCTACAATGAGCAGTTCTTC. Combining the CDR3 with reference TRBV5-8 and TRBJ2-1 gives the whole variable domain EAGVTQSPTHLIKTRGQQATLRCSPISGHTSVYWYQQALGLGLQFLLWYDEGEERNRGNFPPRFSGRQFPNYSSELNVNALELEDSALYLCASSFASGWGELSSYNEQFFGPGTRLTVL.

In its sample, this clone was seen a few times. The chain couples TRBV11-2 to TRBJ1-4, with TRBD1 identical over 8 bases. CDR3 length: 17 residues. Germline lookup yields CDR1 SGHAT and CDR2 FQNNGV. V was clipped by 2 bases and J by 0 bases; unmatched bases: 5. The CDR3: CASSLNRGSATNEKLFF. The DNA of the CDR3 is TGTGCCAGCAGCTTAAACAGGGGGTCCGCAACTAATGAAAAACTGTTTTTT. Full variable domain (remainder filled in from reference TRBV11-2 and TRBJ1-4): EAGVAQSPRYKIIEKRQSVAFWCNPISGHATLYWYQQILGQGPKLLIQFQNNGVVDDSQLPKDRFSAERLKGVDSTLKIQPAKLEDSAVYLCASSLNRGSATNEKLFFGSGTQLSVL.

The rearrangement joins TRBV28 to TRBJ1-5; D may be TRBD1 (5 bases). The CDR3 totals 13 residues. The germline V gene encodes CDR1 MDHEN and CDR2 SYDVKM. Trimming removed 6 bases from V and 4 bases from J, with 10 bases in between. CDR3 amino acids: CASRPTVNQPQHF. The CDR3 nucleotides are TGTGCCAGCAGACCGACAGTAAATCAGCCCCAGCATTTT.

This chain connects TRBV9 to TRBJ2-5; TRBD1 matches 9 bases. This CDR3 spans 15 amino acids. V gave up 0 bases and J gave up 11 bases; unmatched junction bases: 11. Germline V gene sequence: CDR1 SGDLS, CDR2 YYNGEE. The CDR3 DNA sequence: TGTGCCAGCAGCGTAGAAACAGGGGGCAAGGGGGAGCAGTACTTC. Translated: CASSVETGGKGEQYF.

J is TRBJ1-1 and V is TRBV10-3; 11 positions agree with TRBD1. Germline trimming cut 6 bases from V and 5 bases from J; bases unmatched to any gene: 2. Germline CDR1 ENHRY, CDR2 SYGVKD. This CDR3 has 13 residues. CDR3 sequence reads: CAIRDRGQTEAFF. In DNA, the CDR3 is TGTGCCATCAGGGACAGGGGGCAAACTGAAGCTTTCTTT.

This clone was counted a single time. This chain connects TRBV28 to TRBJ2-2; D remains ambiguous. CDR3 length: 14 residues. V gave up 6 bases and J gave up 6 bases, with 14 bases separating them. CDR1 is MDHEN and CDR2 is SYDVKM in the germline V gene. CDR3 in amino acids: CASSSGSEAGELFF. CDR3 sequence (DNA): TGTGCCAGCAGCTCCGGGTCAGAAGCCGGGGAGCTGTTTTTT.

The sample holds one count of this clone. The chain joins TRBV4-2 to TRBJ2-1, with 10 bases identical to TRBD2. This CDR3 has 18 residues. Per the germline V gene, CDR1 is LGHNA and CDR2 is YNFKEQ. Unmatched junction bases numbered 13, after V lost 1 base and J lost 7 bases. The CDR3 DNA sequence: TGTGCCAGCAGCCAAGGTAAAGCGGGAGGGCCCCGGGGGAATGAGCAGTTCTTC. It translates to CASSQGKAGGPRGNEQFF.

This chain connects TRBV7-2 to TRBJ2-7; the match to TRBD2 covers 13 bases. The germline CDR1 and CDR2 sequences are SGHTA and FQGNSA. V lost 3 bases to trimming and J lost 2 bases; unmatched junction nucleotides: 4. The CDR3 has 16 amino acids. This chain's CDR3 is CASSLRTSGSAYEQYF. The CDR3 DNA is TGTGCCAGCAGCTTGAGGACTAGCGGGAGTGCCTACGAGCAGTACTTC.

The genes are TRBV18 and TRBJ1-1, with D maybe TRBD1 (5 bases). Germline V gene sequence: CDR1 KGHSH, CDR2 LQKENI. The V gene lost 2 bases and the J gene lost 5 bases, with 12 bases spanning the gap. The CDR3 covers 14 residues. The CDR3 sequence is CASSPGSGGTEAFF. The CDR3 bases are TGTGCCAGCTCACCAGGCTCGGGGGGGACTGAAGCTTTCTTT.

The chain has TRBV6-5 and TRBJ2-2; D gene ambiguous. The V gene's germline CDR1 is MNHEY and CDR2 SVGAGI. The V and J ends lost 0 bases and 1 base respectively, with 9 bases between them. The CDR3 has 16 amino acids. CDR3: CASSYSHQRNTGELFF. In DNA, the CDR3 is TGTGCCAGCAGTTACTCCCACCAGCGGAACACCGGGGAGCTGTTTTTT.

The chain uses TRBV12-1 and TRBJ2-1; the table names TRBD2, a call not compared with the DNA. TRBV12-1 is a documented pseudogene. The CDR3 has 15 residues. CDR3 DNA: TGTGCCAGCAGTGGCGGGACCCGATTCTACAATGAGCAGTTCTTC. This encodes CASSGGTRFYNEQFF.

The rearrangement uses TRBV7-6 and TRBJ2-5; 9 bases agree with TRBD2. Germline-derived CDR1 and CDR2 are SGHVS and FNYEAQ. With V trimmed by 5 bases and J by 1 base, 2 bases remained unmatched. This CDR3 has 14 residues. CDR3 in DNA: TGTGCCAGCAGCCGACTAGCGGTCCAAGAGACCCAGTACTTC. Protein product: CASSRLAVQETQYF. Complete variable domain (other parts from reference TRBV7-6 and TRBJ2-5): GAGVSQSPRYKVTKRGQDVALRCDPISGHVSLYWYRQALGQGPEFLTYFNYEAQQDKSGLPNDRFSAERPEGSISTLTIQRTEQRDSAMYRCASSRLAVQETQYFGPGTRLLVL.

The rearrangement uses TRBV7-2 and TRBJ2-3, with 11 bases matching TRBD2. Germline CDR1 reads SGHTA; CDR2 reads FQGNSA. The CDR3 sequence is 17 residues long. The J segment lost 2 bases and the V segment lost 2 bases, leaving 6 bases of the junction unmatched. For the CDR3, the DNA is TGTGCCAGCAGCTTAATTCTAGCGGGAGGAGTCACAGATACGCAGTATTTT. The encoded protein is CASSLILAGGVTDTQYF.

CDR3 region: CASSLNSGTHSYNEQFF. CDR3 bases: TGTGCCAGCAGCTTAAACAGCGGGACTCACTCCTACAATGAGCAGTTCTTC. This sequence joins TRBV7-8 and TRBJ2-1, with 7 bases identical to TRBD2. This CDR3 comprises 17 residues. The V gene end was trimmed by 2 bases and the J gene end by 0 bases; junction bases not matched to a gene: 7. Germline-derived CDR1 and CDR2 are SGHVS and FQNEAQ. Full variable domain (missing parts from reference TRBV7-8 and TRBJ2-1): GAGVSQSPRYKVAKRGQDVALRCDPISGHVSLFWYQQALGQGPEFLTYFQNEAQLDKSGLPSDRFFAERPEGSVSTLKIQRTQQEDSAVYLCASSLNSGTHSYNEQFFGPGTRLTVL.

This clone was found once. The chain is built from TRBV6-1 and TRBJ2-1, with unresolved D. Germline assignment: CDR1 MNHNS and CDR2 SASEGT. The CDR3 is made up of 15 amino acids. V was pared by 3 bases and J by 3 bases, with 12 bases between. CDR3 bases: TGTGCCAGCAGTGATGTGCAAGCGTTCTACAATGAGCAGTTCTTC. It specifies CASSDVQAFYNEQFF.

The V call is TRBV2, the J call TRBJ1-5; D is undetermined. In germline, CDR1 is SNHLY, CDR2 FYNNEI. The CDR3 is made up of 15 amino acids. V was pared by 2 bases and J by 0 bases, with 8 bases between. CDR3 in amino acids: CASSELVNSNQPQHF. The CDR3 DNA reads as TGTGCCAGCAGTGAATTAGTTAATAGCAATCAGCCCCAGCATTTT.

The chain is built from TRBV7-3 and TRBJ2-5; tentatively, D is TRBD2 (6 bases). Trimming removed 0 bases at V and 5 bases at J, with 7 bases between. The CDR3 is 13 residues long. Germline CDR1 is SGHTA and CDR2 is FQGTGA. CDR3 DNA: TGTGCCAGCAGCTTAACGCGGGGTGAGACCCAGTACTTC. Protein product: CASSLTRGETQYF.

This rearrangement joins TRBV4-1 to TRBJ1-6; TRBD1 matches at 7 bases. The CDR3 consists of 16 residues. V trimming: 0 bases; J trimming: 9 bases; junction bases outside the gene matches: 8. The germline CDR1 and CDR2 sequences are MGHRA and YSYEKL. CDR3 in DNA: TGCGCCAGCAGCCAAGATGTATCGGGACAGACTTCACCCCTCCACTTT. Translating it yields CASSQDVSGQTSPLHF.

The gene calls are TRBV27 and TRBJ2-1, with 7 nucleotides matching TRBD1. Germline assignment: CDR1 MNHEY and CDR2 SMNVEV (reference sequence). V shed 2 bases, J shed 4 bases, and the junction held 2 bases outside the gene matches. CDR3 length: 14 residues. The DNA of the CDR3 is TGTGCCAGCAGTTTACGGGGACAGTACAATGAGCAGTTCTTC. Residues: CASSLRGQYNEQFF.

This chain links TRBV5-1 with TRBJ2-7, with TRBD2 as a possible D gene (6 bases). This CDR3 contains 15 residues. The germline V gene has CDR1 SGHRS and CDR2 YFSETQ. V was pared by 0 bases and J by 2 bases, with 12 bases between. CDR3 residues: CASSLVLGEAYEQYF. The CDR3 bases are TGCGCCAGCAGCTTGGTGCTGGGGGAGGCCTACGAGCAGTACTTC.